This T cell receptor beta chain was obtained from a study of post-analysis software for immune sequencing data. This clonotype was detected only a few times. The antigen remains undetermined. General study results and limits: Higher frequency in patients than in controls was seen for 5 or 6 TRBV segments, with TRBV5-6, TRBV5-1 and TRBV20-1 among them. Patients with multiple sclerosis recorded significantly lower normalized Chao1 diversity than controls, the study found.

Carried by the TCR beta cDNA libraries were unique molecular identifiers. Some 500,000 cDNA molecules were recovered from an input of 1 to 10 million T cells. In TCRdb, the PCR reads were re-called with MiXCR into one record per CDR3 protein. The table includes 800,000 to 950,000 distinct CDR3 sequences, approximately 53% detected once. From germline, CDR1 is SQVTM and CDR2 ANQGSEA. The CDR3 totals 15 residues. The V gene end was trimmed by 5 bases and the J gene end by 5 bases; junction bases not matched to a gene: 11. The V call is TRBV29-1, the J call TRBJ2-1, with 8 bases identical to TRBD1. The sequencing input was blood. The TCR sequence derives from a girl aged 10-17 years with multiple sclerosis. The CDR3 spells CSVPTGTGVDNEQFF. In DNA form, the CDR3 reads TGCAGCGTTCCGACCGGGACAGGAGTGGACAATGAGCAGTTCTTC.